Each of the 25 T cell receptor beta chains below was sequenced from the same sample in a study of blood T cell repertoires in COVID-19 (dated by TCRdb to the early 2020s). Receptors were amplified or captured by the immunoSEQ multiplex PCR assay. TCRdb provides this immuneACCESS table in a form limited to in-frame rearrangements. Some clones are lacking; in checked studies, under half of them reflect an unresolved V gene, and why the rest are absent is not known. Present in this sample are 440,000 or so clones, approximately 91% of which were seen just once. Clones ranked in the top ten supply roughly 1.6% of the sample. Source material: peripheral blood. The receptor source for this set is a woman between 40 and 55 years old with COVID-19, enrolled during active disease.

This chain connects TRBV2 to TRBJ2-7, with D possibly TRBD1 on 6 matching bases. Trimming cost V 6 bases and J 4 bases, with 16 bases left between them. This CDR3 comprises 14 residues. Germline assignment: CDR1 SNHLY and CDR2 FYNNEI. The CDR3 DNA sequence: TGTGCCAGCAGAGGGCAGGGGTTATCTTACGAGCAGTACTTC. It yields the protein CASRGQGLSYEQYF. Supplemented by reference TRBV2 and TRBJ2-7, the full variable domain reads EPEVTQTPSHQVTQMGQEVILRCVPISNHLYFYWYRQILGQKVEFLVSFYNNEISEKSEIFDDQFSVERPDGSNFTLKIRSTKLEDSAMYFCASRGQGLSYEQYFGPGTRLTVT.

The V and J genes are TRBV6-6 and TRBJ2-7, with TRBD2 identical over 11 bases. In germline, CDR1 is MNHNY, CDR2 SVGAGI (reference sequence). The CDR3 covers 15 residues. With 2 bases clipped from V and 4 bases from J, the junction kept 4 bases outside the gene matches. DNA for the CDR3: TGTGCCAGCAGTTACGCCGGACTAGCGGGTTACGAGCAGTACTTC. Translating gives CASSYAGLAGYEQYF.

DNA of the CDR3: TGTGCCAGCAGTGCCCGCGTCGTTACGCAGTATTTT. The encoded protein is CASSARVVTQYF. The genes are TRBV27 and TRBJ2-3; unclear D gene. Trimming took off 5 bases at V and 8 bases at J, with 11 bases between the two ends. Germline CDR1 is MNHEY and CDR2 is SMNVEV (reference sequence). The CDR3 is made up of 12 amino acids.

This clone appeared once. The chain carries TRBV4-3 and TRBJ1-4; perhaps TRBD1 as D (6 bases). V lost 0 bases and J lost 7, with 15 bases in between. Germline loops: CDR1 LGHNA, CDR2 YSLEER. This CDR3 contains 16 residues. The DNA of the CDR3 is TGCGCCAGCAGCCAAGATCTTGACAGGTTTAGTGAAAAACTGTTTTTT. It is translated as CASSQDLDRFSEKLFF.

This sequence joins TRBV14 and TRBJ2-7; TRBD1 aligns across 8 bases. Germline loops: CDR1 SGHDN, CDR2 FVKESK. CDR3 length: 14 amino acids. The V segment lost 1 base and the J segment 7 bases; nucleotides outside the gene matches: 6. As DNA, the CDR3 is TGTGCCAGCAGCCAAGTGGCCAGGGGGCAGGAGCAGTACTTC. Protein sequence: CASSQVARGQEQYF.

The chain uses TRBV30 and TRBJ1-1; maybe TRBD1 (5 bases). The CDR3 contains 14 residues. Germline V CDR1 and CDR2: GTSNPN, SVGIG (reference sequence). V lost 2 bases and J lost 0, with 10 bases in between. CDR3 amino acids: CAWSKDTLNTEAFF. The DNA of the CDR3 is TGTGCCTGGAGTAAGGACACCTTGAACACTGAAGCTTTCTTT. The full variable domain, rest sourced from reference TRBV30 and TRBJ1-1, is SQTIHQWPATLVQPVGSPLSLECTVEGTSNPNLYWYRQAAGRGLQLLFYSVGIGQISSEVPQNLSASRPQDRQFILSSKKLLLSDSGFYLCAWSKDTLNTEAFFGQGTRLTVV.

A few counts support this clone. The CDR3 is CASSIMGGLSYNEQFF. CDR3 sequence (DNA): TGTGCCAGTAGTATTATGGGGGGTCTGTCCTACAATGAGCAGTTCTTC. The chain couples TRBV19 to TRBJ2-1, with D perhaps TRBD2 (6 bases). Per germline, CDR1 LNHDA and CDR2 SQIVND (reference sequence). Trimming pared 3 bases from V and 1 base from J, leaving 13 bases between. The CDR3 contains 16 residues.

As concerns this clone: Within the sample, other DNA sequences also encode this same CDR3. J is TRBJ2-7 and V is TRBV2, with TRBD1 matching over 9 bases. J lost 3 bases, V lost 6 bases, and 0 bases had no gene match. The CDR3 covers 12 residues. Germline CDR1 reads SNHLY; CDR2 reads FYNNEI. CDR3 residues: CASRDRGYEQYF. The CDR3 DNA sequence: TGTGCCAGCAGGGACAGGGGCTACGAGCAGTACTTC. Combining the CDR3 with reference TRBV2 and TRBJ2-7 gives the whole variable domain EPEVTQTPSHQVTQMGQEVILRCVPISNHLYFYWYRQILGQKVEFLVSFYNNEISEKSEIFDDQFSVERPDGSNFTLKIRSTKLEDSAMYFCASRDRGYEQYFGPGTRLTVT.

The V and J genes are TRBV27 and TRBJ1-2; 7 bases are shared with TRBD1. The CDR3 totals 14 residues. V trimming: 4 bases; J trimming: 2 bases; junction bases outside the gene matches: 4. Germline CDR1 is MNHEY and CDR2 is SMNVEV (reference sequence). In DNA form, the CDR3 reads TGTGCCAGCAGTTACCAACAGGGGAACTATGGCTACACCTTC. Translating gives CASSYQQGNYGYTF.

This chain joins TRBV5-1 and TRBJ1-4, with D tentatively TRBD1 (6 bases). The CDR3 covers 13 residues. Trimming stripped 5 bases from V and 5 bases from J, with 10 bases between. From germline, CDR1 is SGHRS and CDR2 YFSETQ. CDR3 bases: TGCGCCAGCAGAAGGGACACAAATGAAAAACTGTTTTTT. It translates to CASRRDTNEKLFF.

This chain connects TRBV21-1 to TRBJ2-4; the table's TRBD1 call for D was not verified on the DNA. TRBV21-1 is marked as a pseudogene. This CDR3 comprises 16 residues. DNA of the CDR3: TGTGCCAGCAGCCGGCGACAGCAACTAGCCAAAAACATTCAGTACTTC. Protein sequence: CASSRRQQLAKNIQYF.

In regard to this clone: At one of its ends the junction is not consistent with the germline gene, which may arise from a read error. The chain has TRBV7-7 and TRBJ2-1, with 8 bases fitting TRBD2. Germline CDR1 and CDR2: SSHAT and FNYEAQ (reference sequence). The CDR3 has 14 amino acids. CDR3 bases: TGTGCTAGCAGCTTTACACTAGCGGCAAATGAGCAGTTCTTC. Translated, it gives CASSFTLAANEQFF.

This clone was counted between two and nine times. The V call is TRBV5-1, the J call TRBJ2-5; perhaps TRBD2 as D (7 bases). This CDR3 contains 16 residues. In germline, CDR1 is SGHRS, CDR2 YFSETQ. V was clipped by 0 bases and J by 0 bases, with 12 bases between them. CDR3 coding DNA: TGCGCCAGCAGCTTGGAAGGGGGGGCCTACCAAGAGACCCAGTACTTC. It yields the protein CASSLEGGAYQETQYF. Variable domain in full (rest from reference TRBV5-1 and TRBJ2-5): KAGVTQTPRYLIKTRGQQVTLSCSPISGHRSVSWYQQTPGQGLQFLFEYFSETQRNKGNFPGRFSGRQFSNSRSEMNVSTLELGDSALYLCASSLEGGAYQETQYFGPGTRLLVL.

The J gene is TRBJ2-4, the V gene TRBV12-3 or TRBV12-4, with D tentatively TRBD2 (5 bases). V was pared by 6 bases and J by 5 bases, with 8 bases between. CDR3 length: 12 amino acids. The CDR3 here is CASSRTENIQYF. DNA for the CDR3: TGTGCCAGCAGCCGGACTGAAAACATTCAGTACTTC.

V is TRBV28 and J is TRBJ2-7, with 10 bases fitting TRBD1. Germline CDR1 MDHEN, CDR2 SYDVKM. This CDR3 is 14 amino acids long. The J segment lost 2 bases and the V segment lost 4 bases, leaving 2 bases of the junction unmatched. The DNA for the CDR3 is TGTGCCAGCAGTTACGACAGGGGGCCCTACGAGCAGTACTTC. Translating gives CASSYDRGPYEQYF.

Notes on this clone: One junction end does not reproduce the germline sequence, and a read error may be involved. The chain carries TRBV2 and TRBJ1-2; 7 bases line up with TRBD1. The CDR3 is 11 amino acids. The germline V gene has CDR1 SNHLY and CDR2 FYNNEI. CDR3 coding DNA: TGTGCCAGCAGCCGGGACAGCCTCGTCTTCTTC. This sequence encodes CASSRDSLVFF.

The chain joins TRBV5-1 to TRBJ2-7; TRBD2 matches 8 bases. Trimming removed 0 bases from V and 5 bases from J; junction bases left unmatched: 16. The length of the CDR3 is 18 residues. Germline values: CDR1 SGHRS, CDR2 YFSETQ. The CDR3 DNA reads as TGCGCCAGCAGCTTGGCCGGGGGGGCCTTGTGGGAGTTTGACGAGCAGTACTTC. Translation: CASSLAGGALWEFDEQYF.

The V and J genes are TRBV19 and TRBJ2-1; 9 bases fit TRBD2. Germline CDR1 LNHDA, CDR2 SQIVND (reference sequence). V dropped 6 bases and J dropped 7; count of bases not matched to a gene: 16. CDR3 length equals 17 residues. CDR3: CASRPSRGRAVLNEQFF. The CDR3 bases are TGTGCCAGTAGACCCTCTCGCGGGAGGGCCGTTTTGAATGAGCAGTTCTTC.

The chain combines TRBV19 with TRBJ2-7; 8 bases agree with TRBD2. J gave up 4 bases and V 1 base, and 9 bases lay outside the gene matches. Germline CDR1 LNHDA, CDR2 SQIVND (reference sequence). The CDR3 runs 16 residues. CDR3 sequence: CASSIAGGRASYEQYF. The CDR3 DNA is TGTGCCAGTAGTATAGCGGGGGGGAGAGCAAGTTACGAGCAGTACTTC. The complete variable domain, with remaining parts taken from reference TRBV19 and TRBJ2-7, reads DGGITQSPKYLFRKEGQNVTLSCEQNLNHDAMYWYRQDPGQGLRLIYYSQIVNDFQKGDIAEGYSVSREKKESFPLTVTSAQKNPTAFYLCASSIAGGRASYEQYFGPGTRLTVT.

The J gene is TRBJ2-7, the V gene TRBV7-6, with TRBD2 identical over 11 bases. Trimming removed 1 base from V and 0 bases from J; junction bases left unmatched: 11. CDR1 and CDR2 from the germline V gene are SGHVS and FNYEAQ. CDR3 size: 19 residues. The CDR3 nucleotides read TGTGCCAGCAGCTTAGTGAGGCTGGGACTAGCGGAAAGCTCCTACGAGCAGTACTTC. This codes for CASSLVRLGLAESSYEQYF.

The chain links TRBV19 to TRBJ1-1, with TRBD1 identical over 7 bases. The CDR3 contains 14 residues. CDR1 and CDR2 from the germline V gene are LNHDA and SQIVND (reference sequence). The trim removed 6 bases at V and 0 bases at J, leaving 4 bases unmatched. The CDR3 DNA reads TGTGCCAGTAGGCTCGGGACAGTGAACACTGAAGCTTTCTTT. This sequence encodes CASRLGTVNTEAFF.

The chain has TRBV27 and TRBJ2-7; the match to TRBD2 covers 7 bases. The CDR3 totals 14 residues. Losses at the gene ends were 5 bases for V and 2 bases for J; bases not matched to a gene: 6. Germline CDR1 is MNHEY and CDR2 is SMNVEV (reference sequence). The CDR3 DNA reads TGTGCCAGCAGTGTGCTTGCGGGAGCCTACGAGCAGTACTTC. This encodes CASSVLAGAYEQYF.

This chain joins TRBV3-1 (or the pseudogene TRBV3-2) and TRBJ2-3, with a possible D match to TRBD1 (6 bases). This CDR3 is 12 amino acids long. Germline V gives CDR1 LGHDT, CDR2 YNNKEL (reference sequence). Between the trimmed V and J ends, which lost 5 bases and 9 bases, there was a span of 12 bases. CDR3 DNA sequence: TGTGCCAGCAGCGCGACAGGTTCGACGCAGTATTTT. The encoded protein is CASSATGSTQYF.

The CDR3 here is CASSPRAGNSPLHF. DNA of the CDR3: TGTGCCAGCAGCCCGCGGGCGGGTAATTCACCCCTCCACTTT. V usage is TRBV7-9 and J usage is TRBJ1-6; no reliable D call. Trimming shortened V by 5 bases and J by 6 bases, and 11 bases separated the two germline ends. The CDR3 is 14 residues long. CDR1 is SEHNR, CDR2 FQNEAQ, per germline (reference sequence).

The chain links TRBV19 to TRBJ1-5; TRBD1 agrees at 7 bases. The trim removed 5 bases at V and 2 bases at J, leaving 9 bases unmatched. The germline V gene encodes CDR1 LNHDA and CDR2 SQIVND (reference sequence). The CDR3 covers 16 residues. CDR3 amino acids: CASSVGTDIRNQPQHF. The CDR3 DNA reads as TGTGCCAGTAGTGTCGGGACAGACATTCGCAATCAGCCCCAGCATTTT.